These 8 T cell receptor beta chains came from one sample sequenced in a study of shared T cell receptors in the human thymus. Sequenced by immunoSEQ multiplex PCR; TCRdb stores in-frame clones only, minus some. The data contain about 380,000 clones, approximately 95% of them singletons. Input material: thymocytes. These receptors were taken from a human donor.

V usage is TRBV12-5 and J usage is TRBJ2-7; D might be TRBD1 or TRBD2, each matching 6 bases. Germline V gene lookup returns CDR1 LGHNT and CDR2 FRNRAP. The CDR3 consists of 15 residues. V shed 5 bases and J shed 2 bases, with 16 bases lying between them. The CDR3 bases are TGTGCTAGTGGTCCCGCAAGGGGGGAAGCCTACGAGCAGTACTTC. Protein: CASGPARGEAYEQYF.

V is TRBV4-2 and J is TRBJ2-1, with D possibly being TRBD2 (6 bases). V was trimmed by 4 bases and J by 6 bases, leaving 16 bases between them. The CDR3 has 15 amino acids. Germline lookup yields CDR1 LGHNA and CDR2 YNFKEQ. The DNA for the CDR3 is TGTGCCAGCAGCCCCCGGACCCCGCGGGGCAATGAGCAGTTCTTC. Translating gives CASSPRTPRGNEQFF.

The chain joins TRBV12-5 to TRBJ2-3; D gene ambiguous. There are 15 residues in the CDR3. CDR1 and CDR2 (germline): LGHNT, FRNRAP. V shed 2 bases and J shed 1 base, with 10 bases lying between them. This CDR3 reads CASGLTTSRTDTQYF. The CDR3 DNA sequence: TGTGCTAGTGGTTTGACAACATCCCGCACAGATACGCAGTATTTT. The complete variable domain, with remaining parts taken from reference TRBV12-5 and TRBJ2-3, reads DARVTQTPRHKVTEMGQEVTMRCQPILGHNTVFWYRQTMMQGLELLAYFRNRAPLDDSGMPKDRFSAEMPDATLATLKIQPSEPRDSAVYFCASGLTTSRTDTQYFGPGTRLTVL.

The chain carries TRBV9 and TRBJ2-1; 10 bases map to TRBD1. The trim removed 3 bases at V and 4 bases at J, leaving 7 bases unmatched. Germline values: CDR1 SGDLS, CDR2 YYNGEE. The CDR3 covers 16 residues. CDR3 nucleotides: TGTGCCAGCAGCGAAAGCCGGGACAGGGGTTACAATGAGCAGTTCTTC. It is translated as CASSESRDRGYNEQFF.

The J gene is TRBJ1-3, the V gene TRBV18; weak D call: TRBD1 (5 bases). The germline V gene has CDR1 KGHSH and CDR2 LQKENI. This CDR3 is built from 12 residues. V was pared by 2 bases and J by 10 bases, with 9 bases between. Written as DNA, the CDR3 is TGTGCCAGCTCACCATCCGGGGGGACCATATATTTT. Translation: CASSPSGGTIYF.

V gene TRBV5-1 combines with J gene TRBJ2-3; 8 nucleotides match TRBD2. Germline V lookup: CDR1 SGHRS, CDR2 YFSETQ. There are 16 residues in the CDR3. V lost 5 bases and J lost 5; bases outside the gene matches: 13. The CDR3 spells CASSHTPGLAGDTQYF. CDR3 DNA: TGCGCCAGCAGTCACACCCCAGGACTAGCCGGAGATACGCAGTATTTT.

The chain combines TRBV14 with TRBJ1-1; D is unresolved. V gave up 3 bases and J gave up 5 bases, with 10 bases separating them. The length of the CDR3 is 13 residues. Per the germline V gene, CDR1 is SGHDN and CDR2 is FVKESK. CDR3: CASSQGGRTEAFF. In nucleotides, the CDR3 is TGTGCCAGCAGCCAGGGAGGAAGGACTGAAGCTTTCTTT.

This chain links TRBV27 with TRBJ2-7; TRBD2 matches 10 bases. The V and J ends lost 4 bases and 2 bases, in that order; junction bases with no gene match: 5. Germline V lookup: CDR1 MNHEY, CDR2 SMNVEV (reference sequence). This CDR3 has 15 amino acids. DNA of the CDR3: TGTGCCAGCAGTTCCAGGACTAGCGGTACCTACGAGCAGTACTTC. It yields the protein CASSSRTSGTYEQYF.